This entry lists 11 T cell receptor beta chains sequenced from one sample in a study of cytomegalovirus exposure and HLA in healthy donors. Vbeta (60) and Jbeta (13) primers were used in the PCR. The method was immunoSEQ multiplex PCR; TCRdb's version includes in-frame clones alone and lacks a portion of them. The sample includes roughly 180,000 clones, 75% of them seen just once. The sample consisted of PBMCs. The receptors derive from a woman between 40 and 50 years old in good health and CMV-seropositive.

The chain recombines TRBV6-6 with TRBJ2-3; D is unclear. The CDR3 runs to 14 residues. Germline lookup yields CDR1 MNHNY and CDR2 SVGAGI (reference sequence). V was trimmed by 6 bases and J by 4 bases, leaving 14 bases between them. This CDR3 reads CASRDQRSADTQYF. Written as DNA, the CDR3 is TGTGCCAGCAGGGATCAGAGGAGTGCAGATACGCAGTATTTT.

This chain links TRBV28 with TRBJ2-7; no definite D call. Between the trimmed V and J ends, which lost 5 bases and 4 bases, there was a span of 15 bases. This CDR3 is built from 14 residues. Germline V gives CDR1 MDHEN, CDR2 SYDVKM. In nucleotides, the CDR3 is TGTGCCAGCAGTGACTTAATCCGCCTATACGAGCAGTACTTC. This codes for CASSDLIRLYEQYF.

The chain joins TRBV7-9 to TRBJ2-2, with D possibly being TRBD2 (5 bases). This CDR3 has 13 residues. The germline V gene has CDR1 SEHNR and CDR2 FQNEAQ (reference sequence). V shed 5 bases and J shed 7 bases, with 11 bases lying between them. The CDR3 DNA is TGTGCCAGCAGCAACGGGATGGGCGGGGAGCTGTTTTTT. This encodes CASSNGMGGELFF. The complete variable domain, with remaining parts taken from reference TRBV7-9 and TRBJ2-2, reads DTGVSQNPRHKITKRGQNVTFRCDPISEHNRLYWYRQTLGQGPEFLTYFQNEAQLEKSRLLSDRFSAERPKGSFSTLEIQRTEQGDSAMYLCASSNGMGGELFFGEGSRLTVL.

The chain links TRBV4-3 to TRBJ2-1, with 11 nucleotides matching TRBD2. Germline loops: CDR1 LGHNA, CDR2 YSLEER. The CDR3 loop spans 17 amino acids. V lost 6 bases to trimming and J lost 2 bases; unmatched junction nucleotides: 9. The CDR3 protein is CASSQNLAGGTYNEQFF. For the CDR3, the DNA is TGCGCCAGCAGTCAGAACCTAGCGGGAGGCACCTACAATGAGCAGTTCTTC.

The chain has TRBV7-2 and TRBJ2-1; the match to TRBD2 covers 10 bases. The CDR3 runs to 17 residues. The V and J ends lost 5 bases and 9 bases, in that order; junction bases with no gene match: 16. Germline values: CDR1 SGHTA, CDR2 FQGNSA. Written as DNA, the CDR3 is TGTGCCAGCAGCCCGCGCGATCTAGCGGGAGTGGGGGGTGAGCAGTTCTTC. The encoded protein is CASSPRDLAGVGGEQFF.

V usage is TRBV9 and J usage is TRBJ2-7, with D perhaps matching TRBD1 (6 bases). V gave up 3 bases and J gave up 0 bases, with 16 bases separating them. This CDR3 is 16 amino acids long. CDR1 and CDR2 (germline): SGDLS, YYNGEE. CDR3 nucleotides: TGTGCCAGCAGCGAGGGGGTCGGGCAGATCTCCTACGAGCAGTACTTC. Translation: CASSEGVGQISYEQYF.

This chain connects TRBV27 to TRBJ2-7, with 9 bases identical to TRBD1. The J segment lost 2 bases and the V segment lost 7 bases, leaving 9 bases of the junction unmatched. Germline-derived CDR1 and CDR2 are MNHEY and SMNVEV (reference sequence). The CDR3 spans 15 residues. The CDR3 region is CASKNPGTGTYEQYF. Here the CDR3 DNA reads TGTGCCAGCAAGAACCCCGGGACAGGGACCTACGAGCAGTACTTC.

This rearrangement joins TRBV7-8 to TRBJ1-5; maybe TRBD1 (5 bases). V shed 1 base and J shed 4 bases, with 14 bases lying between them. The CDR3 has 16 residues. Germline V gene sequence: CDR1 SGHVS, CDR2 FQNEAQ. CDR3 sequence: CASSLGQTGGNQPQHF. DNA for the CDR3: TGTGCCAGCAGCTTAGGTCAAACGGGGGGAAATCAGCCCCAGCATTTT.

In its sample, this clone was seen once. CDR3 sequence: CASSLGDRGSPLHF. The CDR3 nucleotides read TGTGCCAGCAGCTTAGGGGACAGGGGTTCACCCCTCCACTTT. The chain joins TRBV7-9 to TRBJ1-6; the match to TRBD1 covers 10 bases. The ends lost 1 base at V and 9 bases at J; junction bases unmatched: 0. CDR3 size: 14 residues. Germline V lookup: CDR1 SEHNR, CDR2 FQNEAQ (reference sequence). Together with reference TRBV7-9 and TRBJ1-6, the CDR3 gives the full variable domain: DTGVSQNPRHKITKRGQNVTFRCDPISEHNRLYWYRQTLGQGPEFLTYFQNEAQLEKSRLLSDRFSAERPKGSFSTLEIQRTEQGDSAMYLCASSLGDRGSPLHFGNGTRLTVT.

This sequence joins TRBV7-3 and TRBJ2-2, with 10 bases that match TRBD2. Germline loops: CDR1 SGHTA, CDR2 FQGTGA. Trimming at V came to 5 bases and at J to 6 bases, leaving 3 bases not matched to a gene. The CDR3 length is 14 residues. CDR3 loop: CASSTGLAPGELFF. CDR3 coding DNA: TGTGCCAGCAGCACGGGACTAGCGCCCGGGGAGCTGTTTTTT.

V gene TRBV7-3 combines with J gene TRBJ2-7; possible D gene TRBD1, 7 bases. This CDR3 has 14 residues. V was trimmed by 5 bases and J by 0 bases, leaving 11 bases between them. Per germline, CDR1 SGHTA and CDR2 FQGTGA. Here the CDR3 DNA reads TGTGCCAGCAGCCCCCAGGGGGGCTCCTACGAGCAGTACTTC. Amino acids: CASSPQGGSYEQYF.